The 19 T cell receptor beta chains below were found in one sample sequenced in a study of blood T cell repertoires in COVID-19. Data came from immunoSEQ multiplex PCR; TCRdb stores just in-frame clones and leaves some out. Of 200,000 to 250,000 clones listed, roughly 86% were seen once; the top ten hold roughly 2.5%. Sequencing was carried out using peripheral blood. The source of these receptors is an older woman with acute or convalescent COVID-19.

The J gene is TRBJ2-2, the V gene TRBV6-5; D remains unclear. The CDR3 sequence is 12 residues long. V lost 2 bases, J lost 7 bases, and 5 bases lay in between. CDR1 and CDR2 (germline): MNHEY, SVGAGI. The CDR3 loop reads CASSYLSGELFF. The CDR3 coding sequence is TGTGCCAGCAGTTACCTCAGCGGGGAGCTGTTTTTT.

This clone has only a few counts. The gene calls are TRBV4-1 and TRBJ2-2; D remains unclear. The CDR3 extends over 15 amino acids. Germline lookup yields CDR1 MGHRA and CDR2 YSYEKL. Trimming removed 1 base at V and 5 bases at J, with 11 bases between. The CDR3, as DNA: TGCGCCAGCAGCCAAGGCAGGTTGGGTACCGGGGAGCTGTTTTTT. Its translation: CASSQGRLGTGELFF.

This chain joins TRBV5-1 and TRBJ1-5; 8 nucleotides align to TRBD1. Germline CDR1 SGHRS, CDR2 YFSETQ. V dropped 5 bases and J dropped 2; count of bases not matched to a gene: 3. This CDR3 is 14 amino acids long. Here the CDR3 DNA reads TGCGCCAGCAGTTCGGGACAGGGCAATCAGCCCCAGCATTTT. Translating gives CASSSGQGNQPQHF.

V usage is TRBV30 and J usage is TRBJ1-5, with D perhaps matching TRBD1 (5 bases). Germline assignment: CDR1 GTSNPN and CDR2 SVGIG (reference sequence). The V end lost 3 bases, the J end lost 5 bases, and 14 bases lay between the germline ends. This CDR3 region has 14 residues. The CDR3 bases are TGTGCCTGGAGCAACGGACAAAAGTATCAGCCCCAGCATTTT. Its protein product is CAWSNGQKYQPQHF.

The gene calls are TRBV18 and TRBJ1-2; D may be TRBD1 (5 bases). The CDR3 spans 13 residues. Between the trimmed V and J ends, which lost 3 bases and 4 bases, there was a span of 9 bases. Germline V gives CDR1 KGHSH, CDR2 LQKENI. DNA of the CDR3: TGTGCCAGCTCACCCGGGGGGGTCTATGGCTACACCTTC. It encodes CASSPGGVYGYTF.

This clone was found once. The V and J genes are TRBV18 and TRBJ1-3, with 8 bases matching TRBD1. The germline gives CDR1 KGHSH, CDR2 LQKENI. The trim removed 3 bases at V and 0 bases at J, leaving 1 base unmatched. The CDR3 is made up of 15 amino acids. The CDR3 DNA follows: TGTGCCAGCTCACCTGGACAGGGCTCTGGAAACACCATATATTTT. This translates into CASSPGQGSGNTIYF.

The chain uses TRBV7-9 and TRBJ2-7; TRBD1 matches 8 bases. The CDR3 consists of 15 residues. V was pared by 2 bases and J by 7 bases, with 10 bases of the junction left unmatched. Germline CDR1 is SEHNR and CDR2 is FQNEAQ (reference sequence). The CDR3 bases are TGTGCCAGCAGCTTACCTCTCGGACAGGGTCGGGAGCAGTACTTC. Translating gives CASSLPLGQGREQYF.

On this clone: Other DNA sequences of this sample code for an identical CDR3. This sequence joins TRBV19 and TRBJ1-1, with D tentatively TRBD1 (6 bases). This CDR3 is built from 14 residues. Germline V gene lookup returns CDR1 LNHDA and CDR2 SQIVND (reference sequence). V was trimmed by 4 bases and J by 0 bases, leaving 9 bases between them. DNA of the CDR3: TGTGCCAGTAGTAAGGGACACCTGAACACTGAAGCTTTCTTT. This sequence encodes CASSKGHLNTEAFF.

The V gene is TRBV6-5, the J gene TRBJ2-2; TRBD2 aligns across 8 bases. This CDR3 is built from 14 residues. V was pared by 6 bases and J by 6 bases, with 6 bases of the junction left unmatched. The V gene's germline CDR1 is MNHEY and CDR2 SVGAGI. The DNA for the CDR3 is TGTGCCAGCAGGCCTCGGGGGGGTCCCGGGGAGCTGTTTTTT. Translating gives CASRPRGGPGELFF.

This clone was picked up a small number of times. The chain carries TRBV12-1 and TRBJ1-6; the table's D call TRBD1 went unverified against the DNA. TRBV12-1 is recorded as a pseudogene. This CDR3 spans 18 amino acids. The CDR3 sequence: CASSFHRAMSSYNSPLHF. CDR3 DNA: TGTGCCAGCAGCTTTCACAGGGCAATGAGCTCCTATAATTCACCCCTCCACTTT.

The chain recombines TRBV30 with TRBJ2-1, with TRBD2 identical over 13 bases. The CDR3 loop spans 15 amino acids. The V segment lost 6 bases and the J segment 7 bases; nucleotides outside the gene matches: 9. In germline, CDR1 is GTSNPN, CDR2 SVGIG (reference sequence). CDR3 protein: CACNPPTSGRNEQFF. In DNA, the CDR3 is TGTGCCTGCAACCCCCCGACTAGCGGGAGGAATGAGCAGTTCTTC.

V gene TRBV28 combines with J gene TRBJ1-5; 11 bases are shared with TRBD1. The CDR3 spans 15 residues. The V and J ends lost 5 bases and 7 bases, in that order; junction bases with no gene match: 7. Looked up from germline, CDR1 is MDHEN and CDR2 is SYDVKM. CDR3 sequence (DNA): TGTGCCAGCAGTCGGGACAGGGGGTTGGGGCAGCCCCAGCATTTT. It codes for CASSRDRGLGQPQHF.

This rearrangement joins TRBV7-2 to TRBJ1-2; a possible D gene is TRBD1 (6 bases). This CDR3 is 16 amino acids long. Germline CDR1 and CDR2: SGHTA and FQGNSA. The V end lost 4 bases, the J end lost 2 bases, and 17 bases lay between the germline ends. The CDR3 DNA is TGTGCCAGCAGCTCGGGACACCGTCGAGAAAACTATGGCTACACCTTC. It specifies CASSSGHRRENYGYTF.

The chain employs TRBV19 and TRBJ1-2, with TRBD1 matching over 9 bases. The CDR3 is 19 residues long. Germline CDR1 and CDR2: LNHDA and SQIVND (reference sequence). The trim removed 7 bases at V and 0 bases at J, leaving 18 bases unmatched. CDR3 DNA sequence: TGTGCCAGTATCAATCCCTTACGGGGACAGGGAGCATCTAACTATGGCTACACCTTC. Protein sequence: CASINPLRGQGASNYGYTF.

J is TRBJ1-4 and V is TRBV9, with D possibly matching TRBD1 (5 bases). V was pared by 8 bases and J by 7 bases, with 12 bases between. CDR1 and CDR2 from the germline V gene are SGDLS and YYNGEE. The CDR3 is 12 residues long. The CDR3 DNA follows: TGTGCCAGGACAGTTGTTCCTGAAAAACTGTTTTTT. This translates into CARTVVPEKLFF. Looking up the rest from reference TRBV9 and TRBJ1-4 gives the full variable domain: DSGVTQTPKHLITATGQRVTLRCSPRSGDLSVYWYQQSLDQGLQFLIQYYNGEERAKGNILERFSAQQFPDLHSELNLSSLELGDSALYFCARTVVPEKLFFGSGTQLSVL.

The chain couples TRBV30 to TRBJ1-5, with 8 positions matching TRBD1. J gave up 1 base and V 6 bases, and 2 bases lay outside the gene matches. Looked up from germline, CDR1 is GTSNPN and CDR2 is SVGIG (reference sequence). The CDR3 has 13 residues. CDR3 DNA sequence: TGTGCCTGTGGACAGGGCAGCAATCAGCCCCAGCATTTT. The encoded protein is CACGQGSNQPQHF.

V usage is TRBV19 and J usage is TRBJ1-5; D possibly corresponds to TRBD1 (6 bases). The CDR3 is 17 amino acids. Trimming removed 4 bases at V and 0 bases at J, with 16 bases between. The germline CDR1 and CDR2 sequences are LNHDA and SQIVND (reference sequence). The CDR3 is CASSNQREGGSNQPQHF. The CDR3 DNA follows: TGTGCCAGTAGTAACCAACGGGAGGGGGGTAGCAATCAGCCCCAGCATTTT.

The V and J genes are TRBV5-1 and TRBJ1-2, with 8 bases lining up with TRBD1. The CDR3 extends over 13 amino acids. Germline assignment: CDR1 SGHRS and CDR2 YFSETQ. V was pared by 1 base and J by 8 bases, with 4 bases of the junction left unmatched. As DNA, the CDR3 is TGCGCCAGCAGCTTGTTAGGGGACAGGGGCTACACCTTC. Its protein is CASSLLGDRGYTF.

The rearrangement links TRBV3-1 (or the pseudogene TRBV3-2) to TRBJ2-2; tentative D call: TRBD1 (5 bases). With 3 bases removed from V and 4 bases from J, the gap between germline ends came to 15 bases. The germline gives CDR1 LGHDT, CDR2 YNNKEL (reference sequence). The CDR3 covers 16 residues. CDR3 in amino acids: CASSHWALRGTGELFF. The CDR3 nucleotides read TGTGCCAGCAGCCATTGGGCCTTAAGGGGCACCGGGGAGCTGTTTTTT.